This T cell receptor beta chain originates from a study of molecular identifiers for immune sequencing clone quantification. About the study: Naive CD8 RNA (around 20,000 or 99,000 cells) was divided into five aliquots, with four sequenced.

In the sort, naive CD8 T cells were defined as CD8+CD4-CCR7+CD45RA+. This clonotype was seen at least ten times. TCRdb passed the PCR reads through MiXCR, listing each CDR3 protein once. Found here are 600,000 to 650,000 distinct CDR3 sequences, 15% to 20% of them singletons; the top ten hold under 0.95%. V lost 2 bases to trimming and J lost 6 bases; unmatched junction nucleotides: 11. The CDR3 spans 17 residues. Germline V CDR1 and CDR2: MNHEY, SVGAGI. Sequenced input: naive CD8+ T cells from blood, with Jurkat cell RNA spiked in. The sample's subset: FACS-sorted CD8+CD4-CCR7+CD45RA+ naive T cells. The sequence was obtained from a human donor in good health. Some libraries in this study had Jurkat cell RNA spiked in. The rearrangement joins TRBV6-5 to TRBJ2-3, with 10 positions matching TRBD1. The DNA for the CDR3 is TGTGCCAGCAGTTACGCGGAGACAGGGGGCCCTCTGGATACGCAGTATTTT. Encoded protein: CASSYAETGGPLDTQYF.